Sequencing of this T cell receptor beta chain was carried out in a study of early T cells in non-severe SARS-CoV-2 infection. Study information: With bulk RNA from unsorted whole blood as input, sequencing yielded unpaired chains.

This clonotype showed up many times. This CDR3 has 16 residues. Trimming removed 4 bases at V and 7 bases at J, with 20 bases between. Germline V lookup: CDR1 MNHNS, CDR2 SASEGT. Individually, cDNA molecules had unique molecular identifiers attached to them. Using its own MiXCR run on the 5' RACE reads, TCRdb lists one record per CDR3 protein. The table shows around 26,000 distinct CDR3 sequences, with roughly 5% occurring only once. The V call is TRBV6-1, the J call TRBJ1-5, with D possibly matching TRBD1 (5 bases). The sequencing sample was made of whole blood. This receptor was obtained from an adult who was a healthcare worker with PCR-confirmed SARS-CoV-2 infection or an uninfected control (not recorded which). This CDR3 reads CASSAPSGGDGQPQHF. CDR3 coding DNA: TGTGCCAGCAGTGCACCCTCTGGAGGGGATGGACAGCCCCAGCATTTT.